The next 13 T cell receptor beta chains were all read from a single sample in a study of blood T cells in healthy people across ages. Through a sample-barcoded 5' primer and a J-beta primer mix, a second PCR was run for roughly 6 to 11 cycles. TCRdb used MiXCR to reprocess the 5' RACE reads, holding one entry per CDR3 protein. The sample holds about 1.4 million distinct CDR3 sequences, approximately 59% seen once. Input material: blood. These receptor sequences come from a man in his late teens or twenties in good health.

This sequence joins TRBV7-2 and TRBJ2-3, with D hard to call. Germline V CDR1 and CDR2: SGHTA, FQGNSA. V dropped 5 bases and J dropped 6 bases, with 24 bases sitting between them. This CDR3 contains 17 residues. The CDR3 is CASSDAFRARWSDTQYF. DNA of the CDR3: TGTGCCAGCAGCGACGCTTTCCGGGCCCGCTGGTCGGATACGCAGTATTTT.

The chain joins TRBV7-7 to TRBJ1-5; 7 bases align to TRBD1. This CDR3 has 14 amino acids. The germline V gene encodes CDR1 SSHAT and CDR2 FNYEAQ (reference sequence). V gave up 6 bases and J gave up 6 bases; unmatched junction bases: 8. The CDR3 region is CASSVGRDSQPQHF. The CDR3 coding sequence is TGTGCCAGCAGTGTAGGAAGGGACAGTCAGCCCCAGCATTTT.

This chain joins TRBV11-2 and TRBJ1-2; weak D call: TRBD1 (6 bases). Germline V gives CDR1 SGHAT, CDR2 FQNNGV. This CDR3 comprises 15 residues. With 3 bases removed from V and 0 bases from J, the gap between germline ends came to 11 bases. DNA for the CDR3: TGTGCCAGCAGCTTCAACAGGGATGCTAACTATGGCTACACCTTC. Translated, it gives CASSFNRDANYGYTF. The variable domain in full, with the rest retrieved from reference TRBV11-2 and TRBJ1-2, is EAGVAQSPRYKIIEKRQSVAFWCNPISGHATLYWYQQILGQGPKLLIQFQNNGVVDDSQLPKDRFSAERLKGVDSTLKIQPAKLEDSAVYLCASSFNRDANYGYTFGSGTRLTVV.

The chain is built from TRBV4-1 and TRBJ1-2; 7 bases align to TRBD1. The germline V gene encodes CDR1 MGHRA and CDR2 YSYEKL. The V segment lost 4 bases and the J segment 0 bases; nucleotides outside the gene matches: 11. CDR3 length: 17 amino acids. The CDR3 nucleotides read TGCGCCAGCAGCCCCTCGACAGGGACTCCATCTAACTATGGCTACACCTTC. Translating it yields CASSPSTGTPSNYGYTF.

This clonotype showed up just a few times. V usage is TRBV4-3 and J usage is TRBJ1-6; D is unclear. V dropped 1 base and J dropped 7 bases, with 11 bases sitting between them. Per the germline V gene, CDR1 is LGHNA and CDR2 is YSLEER. The CDR3 is made up of 15 amino acids. The CDR3 region is CASSQGYLRNSPLHF. DNA of the CDR3: TGCGCCAGCAGCCAAGGTTATTTGAGAAATTCACCCCTCCACTTT.

The chain uses TRBV5-1 and TRBJ1-2, with D tentatively TRBD1 (6 bases). The germline V and J ends were trimmed by 3 bases and 2 bases, with 8 bases remaining between them. Germline V gene data show CDR1 as SGHRS and CDR2 as YFSETQ. The CDR3 runs 13 residues. The CDR3 nucleotides are TGCGCCAGCAGCTGTACAGGGAACTATGGCTACACCTTC. Translating it yields CASSCTGNYGYTF.

This clonotype appeared a single time. This chain connects TRBV4-1 to TRBJ2-3; possible D gene TRBD2, 6 bases. The CDR3 spans 15 residues. V lost 1 base, J lost 5 bases, and 13 bases lay in between. Per the germline V gene, CDR1 is MGHRA and CDR2 is YSYEKL. The CDR3 loop is CASSQAGVGGDTQYF. Written as DNA, the CDR3 is TGCGCCAGCAGCCAAGCGGGGGTGGGGGGAGATACGCAGTATTTT.

The chain is built from TRBV4-3 and TRBJ1-2; D is possibly TRBD1 (5 bases). This CDR3 region has 15 residues. The V gene's germline CDR1 is LGHNA and CDR2 YSLEER. Trimming took off 0 bases at V and 5 bases at J, with 13 bases between the two ends. CDR3 nucleotide sequence: TGCGCCAGCAGCCAAGATTCGGGGGTGCTGTATGGCTACACCTTC. Translation: CASSQDSGVLYGYTF.

The V and J genes are TRBV15 and TRBJ1-3; D ambiguous. This CDR3 has 15 residues. V was shortened by 2 bases and J by 0 bases, with 8 bases between the two germline ends. Germline lookup yields CDR1 LNHNV and CDR2 YYDKDF (reference sequence). The CDR3 bases are TGTGCCACCAGCAGACAAGTCTACTCTGGAAACACCATATATTTT. This sequence encodes CATSRQVYSGNTIYF.

The V and J genes are TRBV18 and TRBJ1-1, with a weak D call TRBD1 (5 bases). The CDR3 consists of 16 residues. Trimming shortened V by 6 bases and J by 8 bases, and 25 bases separated the two germline ends. Per germline, CDR1 KGHSH and CDR2 LQKENI. Written as DNA, the CDR3 is TGTGCCAGCTCCCCAGGGCTTCCCGGGACTGGCACCGAAGCTTTCTTT. This codes for CASSPGLPGTGTEAFF.

This clonotype was seen ten or more times. The junction does not match germline at one end; this may be a read error. The CDR3 reads CASSLDGTYEQYF. CDR3 bases: TGTGCCAGCAGCCTCGACGGAACCTACGAGCAGTACTTC. V and J are TRBV5-1 and TRBJ2-7, with D unclear. Germline V gene lookup returns CDR1 SGHRS and CDR2 YFSETQ. The CDR3 has 13 residues.

A few counts support this clonotype. The rearrangement joins TRBV6-5 to TRBJ2-3, with a possible D match to TRBD1 (6 bases). CDR3 length: 13 amino acids. Trimming removed 4 bases from V and 4 bases from J, with 9 bases in between. CDR1 is MNHEY and CDR2 is SVGAGI in the germline V gene. The CDR3 coding sequence is TGTGCCAGCAGTTTCCCAGGGGCAGATACGCAGTATTTT. The encoded protein is CASSFPGADTQYF.

The chain recombines TRBV5-5 with TRBJ2-4; 7 nucleotides match TRBD2. The J segment lost 1 base and the V segment lost 1 base, leaving 5 bases of the junction unmatched. The CDR3 runs 16 residues. CDR1 and CDR2 from the germline V gene are SGHKS and YYEKEE (reference sequence). The CDR3 DNA reads TGTGCCAGCAGCTTGCGGTTGGGAGGGGCCAAAAACATTCAGTACTTC. This encodes CASSLRLGGAKNIQYF.